These 23 T cell receptor beta chains came from one sample sequenced in a study of blood T cell repertoires in COVID-19. Only in-frame clones appear in the TCRdb table, and some are missing; sequencing was by immunoSEQ multiplex PCR. The data show some 70,000 clones, 81% seen once. The sample consisted of peripheral blood. These receptors were collected from a woman in her 70s with acute or convalescent COVID-19.

The V call is TRBV4-1, the J call TRBJ1-1, with D possibly matching TRBD1 (5 bases). The germline V gene has CDR1 MGHRA and CDR2 YSYEKL. Trimming shortened V by 6 bases and J by 7 bases, and 15 bases separated the two germline ends. This CDR3 spans 13 amino acids. CDR3 DNA: TGCGCCAGCAGTCCACTGGGACTCTATGAAGCTTTCTTT. Translation: CASSPLGLYEAFF.

In nucleotides, the CDR3 is TGTGCCAGCAGCTTACAGCGCAATGAGCAGTTCTTC. It yields the protein CASSLQRNEQFF. The gene calls are TRBV11-2 and TRBJ2-1, with D unclear. This CDR3 region has 12 residues. V was pared by 2 bases and J by 6 bases, with 5 bases between. Germline CDR1 reads SGHAT; CDR2 reads FQNNGV.

The gene calls are TRBV19 and TRBJ1-4, with 8 bases aligning to TRBD1. V shed 5 bases and J 4 bases; nucleotides not matched to a gene: 9. From germline, CDR1 is LNHDA and CDR2 SQIVND (reference sequence). CDR3 length: 16 residues. The CDR3: CASSGPGTGVNEKLFF. The DNA for the CDR3 is TGTGCCAGTAGTGGCCCCGGGACAGGAGTTAATGAAAAACTGTTTTTT.

This chain connects TRBV7-6 to TRBJ2-1; the D gene is possibly TRBD1 (6 bases). V gave up 5 bases and J gave up 4 bases, with 12 bases separating them. Germline V gene sequence: CDR1 SGHVS, CDR2 FNYEAQ. The CDR3 has 14 amino acids. Here the CDR3 reads CASSLQGQYNEQFF. CDR3 sequence (DNA): TGTGCCAGCAGCCTACAAGGACAGTACAATGAGCAGTTCTTC.

The V call is TRBV7-9, the J call TRBJ1-1; no clear D gene. The CDR3 runs 13 residues. V was shortened by 1 base and J by 7 bases, with 10 bases between the two germline ends. Germline CDR1 SEHNR, CDR2 FQNEAQ (reference sequence). In DNA, the CDR3 is TGTGCCAGCAGCTTAGGGGCTCGGGGTGAAGCTTTCTTT. Translated, it gives CASSLGARGEAFF.

V is TRBV19 and J is TRBJ2-2, with TRBD1 matching 10 bases. The CDR3 is 19 residues long. Trimming at V came to 4 bases and at J to 4 bases, leaving 15 bases not matched to a gene. The germline gives CDR1 LNHDA, CDR2 SQIVND (reference sequence). CDR3 DNA sequence: TGTGCCAGTAGTACACCCGGGACAGGGGCCTTAGGCCTCACCGGGGAGCTGTTTTTT. It specifies CASSTPGTGALGLTGELFF.

This clone appeared a few times. This chain uses TRBV18 with TRBJ2-2; TRBD2 aligns across 11 bases. V trimming: 4 bases; J trimming: 5 bases; junction bases outside the gene matches: 6. The germline gives CDR1 KGHSH, CDR2 LQKENI. The CDR3 covers 16 residues. In DNA, the CDR3 is TGTGCCAGCTCACTGGCCGGGACTAGCGGAACCGGGGAGCTGTTTTTT. Its protein product is CASSLAGTSGTGELFF.

CDR3 amino acids: CASSQELIRLAGAPWEETQYF. In DNA form, the CDR3 reads TGCGCCAGCAGCCAAGAATTAATAAGACTAGCGGGGGCCCCTTGGGAAGAGACCCAGTACTTC. V is TRBV4-3 and J is TRBJ2-5; 12 bases align to TRBD2. Germline V gene data show CDR1 as LGHNA and CDR2 as YSLEER. V trimming: 0 bases; J trimming: 3 bases; junction bases outside the gene matches: 17. The CDR3 runs to 21 residues.

The gene calls are TRBV3-1 (or the pseudogene TRBV3-2) and TRBJ1-2, with D uncertain. The length of the CDR3 is 15 residues. CDR1 and CDR2 from the germline V gene are LGHDT and YNNKEL (reference sequence). V was cut by 1 base and J by 4 bases, with 13 bases left in between. CDR3 sequence (DNA): TGTGCCAGCAGCCAAGGATCCGCGACGGGCTATGGCTACACCTTC. The encoded protein is CASSQGSATGYGYTF.

V is TRBV10-3 and J is TRBJ2-3; D might be TRBD2 (5 bases). The CDR3 contains 13 residues. V was trimmed by 3 bases and J by 5 bases, leaving 9 bases between them. CDR1 and CDR2 from the germline V gene are ENHRY and SYGVKD. CDR3 amino acids: CAISDPGIDTQYF. CDR3 bases: TGTGCCATCAGTGACCCGGGGATAGATACGCAGTATTTT.

The chain uses TRBV2 and TRBJ2-3; the D is unclear. The CDR3 runs to 12 residues. CDR1 and CDR2 from the germline V gene are SNHLY and FYNNEI. V shed 6 bases and J shed 0 bases, with 4 bases lying between them. The CDR3 spells CASSYSTDTQYF. The CDR3 DNA reads as TGTGCCAGCAGCTACAGCACAGATACGCAGTATTTT.

The chain is built from TRBV10-3 and TRBJ1-5; 8 nucleotides match TRBD1. The germline V gene has CDR1 ENHRY and CDR2 SYGVKD. This CDR3 comprises 15 residues. V lost 0 bases and J lost 9; bases outside the gene matches: 7. For the CDR3, the DNA is TGTGCCATCAGTGAGTCCGGACAGGGCCGGGCGCCCCAGCATTTT. Translated, it gives CAISESGQGRAPQHF.

CDR3 coding DNA: TGTGCCAGCAGCCAAGATGTAAGACAGGGAATCACAGATACGCAGTATTTT. Residues: CASSQDVRQGITDTQYF. The V and J genes are TRBV3-1 (or the pseudogene TRBV3-2) and TRBJ2-3, with 7 bases matching TRBD1. The CDR3 runs to 17 residues. V gave up 0 bases and J gave up 2 bases; unmatched junction bases: 8. Germline V lookup: CDR1 LGHDT, CDR2 YNNKEL (reference sequence).

This clone was found a few times. The chain carries TRBV7-9 and TRBJ1-5; D might be TRBD1 (5 bases). Germline V gives CDR1 SEHNR, CDR2 FQNEAQ (reference sequence). The CDR3 is made up of 15 amino acids. Trimming took 5 bases from V and 1 from J, leaving 12 bases between them. The CDR3 reads CASSAIGGSNQPQHF. The DNA for the CDR3 is TGTGCCAGCAGCGCCATTGGGGGGAGCAATCAGCCCCAGCATTTT.

The chain is built from TRBV29-1 and TRBJ2-1; D not certain. The CDR3 length is 14 residues. Looked up from germline, CDR1 is SQVTM and CDR2 is ANQGSEA. V lost 3 bases and J 4 bases, leaving 13 bases between the germline ends. CDR3 in amino acids: CSVDVVGDYNEQFF. The DNA of the CDR3 is TGCAGCGTTGACGTCGTTGGAGATTACAATGAGCAGTTCTTC.

The CDR3 DNA follows: TGTGCCTGGAGTGAACTAGCGGGCTACAATGAGCAGTTCTTC. Its translation is CAWSELAGYNEQFF. This chain uses TRBV30 with TRBJ2-1; 9 bases match TRBD2. The junction had 1 base not matched to a gene; V was cut back by 1 base and J by 3 bases. Germline CDR1 reads GTSNPN; CDR2 reads SVGIG (reference sequence). This CDR3 comprises 14 residues.

The chain joins TRBV6-2 or TRBV6-3 to TRBJ2-3, with D perhaps TRBD1 (6 bases). Trimming left V 5 bases short and J 4 bases short, with 19 bases between. Germline loops: CDR1 MNHEY, CDR2 SVGEGT. The CDR3 spans 16 residues. The CDR3 nucleotides read TGTGCCAGCAGTCCATTATATGGGGGCTCGGCAGATACGCAGTATTTT. Its translation: CASSPLYGGSADTQYF.

The chain combines TRBV5-1 with TRBJ1-6; 9 bases map to TRBD1. Germline assignment: CDR1 SGHRS and CDR2 YFSETQ. The CDR3 is 15 residues long. Trimming removed 3 bases from V and 13 bases from J; junction bases left unmatched: 11. CDR3 amino acids: CASSSTGTGSNPLHF. The CDR3 region has the DNA TGCGCCAGCAGCTCCACCGGGACAGGGAGTAACCCCCTCCACTTT.

This clone was observed a handful of times. The rearrangement links TRBV13 to TRBJ1-2, with D perhaps TRBD1 (6 bases). CDR1 is PRHDT and CDR2 is FYEKMQ in the germline V gene (reference sequence). The V end lost 5 bases, the J end lost 10 bases, and 14 bases lay between the germline ends. The length of the CDR3 is 12 residues. The CDR3 sequence: CASSPTDRSYTF. The CDR3 region has the DNA TGTGCCAGCAGCCCGACGGACAGATCCTACACCTTC.

The gene calls are TRBV3-1 (or the pseudogene TRBV3-2) and TRBJ2-2; 8 bases are a match to TRBD2. Germline trimming cut 4 bases from V and 7 bases from J; bases unmatched to any gene: 5. Per germline, CDR1 LGHDT and CDR2 YNNKEL (reference sequence). The CDR3 is 14 amino acids. In DNA, the CDR3 is TGTGCCAGCAGCCTTAGCGGGAAAGGCGGGGAGCTGTTTTTT. Residues: CASSLSGKGGELFF.

V is TRBV2 and J is TRBJ2-3; D is ambiguous. The CDR3 sequence is 14 residues long. Germline lookup yields CDR1 SNHLY and CDR2 FYNNEI. The V gene lost 3 bases and the J gene lost 5 bases, with 12 bases spanning the gap. The CDR3 region has the DNA TGTGCCAGCAGTGACCTAGGCATTCAAGATACGCAGTATTTT. Translation gives CASSDLGIQDTQYF.

The chain uses TRBV5-1 and TRBJ2-5, with D possibly being TRBD2 (5 bases). CDR1 SGHRS and CDR2 YFSETQ come from the germline V gene. The CDR3 contains 14 residues. Trimming took 2 bases from V and 3 from J, leaving 11 bases between them. CDR3 DNA: TGCGCCAGCAGCTTAACTAGTTGGGAAGAGACCCAGTACTTC. Amino acid sequence: CASSLTSWEETQYF.

This clone has a handful of counts. The V and J genes are TRBV19 and TRBJ1-1; D may be TRBD1 (5 bases). The germline V gene has CDR1 LNHDA and CDR2 SQIVND (reference sequence). This CDR3 is 15 amino acids long. The V end lost 3 bases, the J end lost 2 bases, and 13 bases lay between the germline ends. The CDR3 region has the DNA TGTGCCAGTAGTATGATCGGCCAGGGTAACACTGAAGCTTTCTTT. Translated: CASSMIGQGNTEAFF.